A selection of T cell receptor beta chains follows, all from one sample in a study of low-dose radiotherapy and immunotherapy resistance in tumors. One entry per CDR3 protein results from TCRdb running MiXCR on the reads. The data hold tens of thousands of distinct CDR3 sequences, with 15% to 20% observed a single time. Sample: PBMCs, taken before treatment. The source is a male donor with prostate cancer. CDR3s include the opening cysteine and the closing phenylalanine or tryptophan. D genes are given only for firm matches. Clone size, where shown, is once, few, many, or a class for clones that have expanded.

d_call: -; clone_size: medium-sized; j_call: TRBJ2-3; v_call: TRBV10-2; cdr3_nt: TGCGCCAGCACCGGCGGGCTAGCAGACTCAGATACGCAGTATTTT; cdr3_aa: CASTGGLADSDTQYF
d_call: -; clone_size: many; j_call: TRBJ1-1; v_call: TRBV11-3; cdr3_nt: TGTGCCAGCAGCTTAGATCCGGACGGGGAAGCTTTCTTT; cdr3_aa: CASSLDPDGEAFF
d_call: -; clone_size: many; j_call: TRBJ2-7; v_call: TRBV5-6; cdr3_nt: TGTGCCAGCAGCCGTTCGACAGGTACCTACGAGCAGTACTTC; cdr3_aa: CASSRSTGTYEQYF
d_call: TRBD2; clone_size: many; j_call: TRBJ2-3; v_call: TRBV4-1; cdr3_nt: TGCGCCAGCAGCCAAGTCACTAGCGGGGGGCCGTTCACAGATACGCAGTATTTT; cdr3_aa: CASSQVTSGGPFTDTQYF
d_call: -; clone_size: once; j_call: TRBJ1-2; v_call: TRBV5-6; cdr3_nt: TGTGCCAGCCCGCTTGAGGGCTACACCTTC; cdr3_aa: CASPLEGYTF
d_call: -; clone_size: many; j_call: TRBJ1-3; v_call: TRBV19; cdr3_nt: TGTGCCAGTAGTACCGGCCCTCCAAACTCTGGAAACACCATATATTTT; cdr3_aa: CASSTGPPNSGNTIYF
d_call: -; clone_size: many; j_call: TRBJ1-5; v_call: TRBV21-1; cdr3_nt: TGTGCCAGCAGCACCCATAGTGGAAGGGACACTAATCAGCCCCAGCATTTT; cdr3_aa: CASSTHSGRDTNQPQHF
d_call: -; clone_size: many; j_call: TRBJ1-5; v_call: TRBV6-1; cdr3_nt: TGTGCCAGCAGTGAAACAGGACGGCAGCCCCAGCATTTT; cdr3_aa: CASSETGRQPQHF
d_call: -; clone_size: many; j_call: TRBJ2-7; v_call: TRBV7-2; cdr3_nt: TGTGCCAGCAGCTTAGAGCCGGGAACCTACGAGCAGTACTTC; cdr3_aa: CASSLEPGTYEQYF
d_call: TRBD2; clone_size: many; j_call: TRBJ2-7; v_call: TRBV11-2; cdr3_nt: TGTGCCAGCAGCTTAGCTAGCGGGGGCTACGAGCAGTACTTC; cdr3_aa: CASSLASGGYEQYF
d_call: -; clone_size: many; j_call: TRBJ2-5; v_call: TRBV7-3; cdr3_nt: TGTGCCAGCAGCTTATCACCCCGGGAGACCCAGTACTTC; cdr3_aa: CASSLSPRETQYF
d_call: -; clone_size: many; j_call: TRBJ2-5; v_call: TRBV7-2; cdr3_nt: TGTGCCAGCAGCTTAGTTTCGTTGCCATCCGAGACCCAGTACTTC; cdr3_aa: CASSLVSLPSETQYF
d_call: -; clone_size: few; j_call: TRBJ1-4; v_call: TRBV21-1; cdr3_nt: TGTGCCAGCAGCAAATCTTTAAGACGGACCCAGAATGAAAAACTGTTTTTT; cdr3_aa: CASSKSLRRTQNEKLFF
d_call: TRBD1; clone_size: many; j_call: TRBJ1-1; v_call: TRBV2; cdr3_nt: TGTGCCAGCAGGAACAGGGGAGGGAACACTGAAGCTTTCTTT; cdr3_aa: CASRNRGGNTEAFF
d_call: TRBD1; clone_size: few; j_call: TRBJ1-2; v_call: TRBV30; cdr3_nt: TGTGCCTGGAGGCCGGGACAGACATCTCTCTATGGCTACACCTTC; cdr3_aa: CAWRPGQTSLYGYTF
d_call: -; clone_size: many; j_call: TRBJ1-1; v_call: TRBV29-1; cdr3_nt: TGCAGCGTAGGAGGCCCCGGGGTCATGAACACTGAAGCTTTCTTT; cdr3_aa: CSVGGPGVMNTEAFF
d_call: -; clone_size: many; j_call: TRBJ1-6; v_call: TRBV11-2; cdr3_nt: TGTGCCAGCAGCTTAGGGCCGACAACACCCCTCCACTTT; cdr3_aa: CASSLGPTTPLHF
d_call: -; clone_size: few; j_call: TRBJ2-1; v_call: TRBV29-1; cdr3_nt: TGCAGCGTTGAAGAAAACGTACTCTCCTACAATGAGCAGTTCTTC; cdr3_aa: CSVEENVLSYNEQFF
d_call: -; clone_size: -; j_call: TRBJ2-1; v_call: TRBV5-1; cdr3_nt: TGCGCCAGCAGCGGGACCTCCTACGAGCAGTTCTTC; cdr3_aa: CASSGTSYEQFF
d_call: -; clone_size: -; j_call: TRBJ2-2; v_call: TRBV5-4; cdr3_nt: -; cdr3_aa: CASSRDRGRTGELFFF
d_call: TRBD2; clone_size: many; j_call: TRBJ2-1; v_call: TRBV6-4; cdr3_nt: TGTGCCAGCAGTGAGAGGCGGGGGGGCCGCTACAATGAGCAGTTCTTC; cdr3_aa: CASSERRGGRYNEQFF
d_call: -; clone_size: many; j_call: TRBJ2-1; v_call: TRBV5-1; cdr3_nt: TGCGCCAGCAGCGTGGAAGCAGGGGCCGCGTCGGGTGAGCAGTTCTTC; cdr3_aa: CASSVEAGAASGEQFF
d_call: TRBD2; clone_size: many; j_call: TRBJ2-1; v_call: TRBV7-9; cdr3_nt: TGTGCCAGCAGCTTACCCCAGCGGGGGGTCTACAATGAGCAGTTCTTC; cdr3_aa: CASSLPQRGVYNEQFF
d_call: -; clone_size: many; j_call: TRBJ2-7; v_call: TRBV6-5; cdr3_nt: TGTGCCAGCAGTTACTCGGACAGCTCCTACGAGCAGTACTTC; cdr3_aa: CASSYSDSSYEQYF
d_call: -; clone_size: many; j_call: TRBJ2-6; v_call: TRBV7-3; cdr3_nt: TGTGCCAGCAGCTCGACTGGGGCCAACGTCCTGACTTTC; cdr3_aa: CASSSTGANVLTF
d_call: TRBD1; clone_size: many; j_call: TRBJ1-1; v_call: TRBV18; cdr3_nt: TGTGCCAGCTCACCTTTGGACAGGGGGCGTGGTGAAGCTTTCTTT; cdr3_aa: CASSPLDRGRGEAFF
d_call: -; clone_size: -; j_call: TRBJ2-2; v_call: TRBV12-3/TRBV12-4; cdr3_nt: TGTGCCAGCAGTTTGACTACCCCGCTGATTAACGGGGAGCTGTTTTTT; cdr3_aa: CASSLTTPLINGELFF
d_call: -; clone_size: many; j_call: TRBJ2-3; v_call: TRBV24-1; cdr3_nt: TGTGCCACCAGTGACTCCCGGCGACCCACGCAGTATTTT; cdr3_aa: CATSDSRRPTQYF
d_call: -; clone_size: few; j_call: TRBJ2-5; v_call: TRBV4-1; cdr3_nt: TGCGCCAGCGGAACCGGGGGAAGCCAAGAGACCCAGTACTTC; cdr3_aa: CASGTGGSQETQYF
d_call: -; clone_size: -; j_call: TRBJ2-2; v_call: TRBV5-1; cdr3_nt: TGCGCCAGCAGCTTGGAACAGGGATTTTCCGGGGAGCTGTTTTTT; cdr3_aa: CASSLEQGFSGELFF
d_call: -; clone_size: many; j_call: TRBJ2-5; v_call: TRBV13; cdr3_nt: TGTGCCAGCAGCCGTCCCTCAGGAACTGAAGAGACCCAGTACTTC; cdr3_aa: CASSRPSGTEETQYF
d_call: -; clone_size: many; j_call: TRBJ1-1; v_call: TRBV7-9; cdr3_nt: TGTGCCAGCAGCTTAGAGACGGGGCGAACTGAAGCTTTCTTT; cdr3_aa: CASSLETGRTEAFF
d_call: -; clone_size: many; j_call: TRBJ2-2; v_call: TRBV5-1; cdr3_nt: TGCGCCAGCAGCTCCCAGGGGCTAGACACCGGGGAGCTGTTTTTT; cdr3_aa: CASSSQGLDTGELFF
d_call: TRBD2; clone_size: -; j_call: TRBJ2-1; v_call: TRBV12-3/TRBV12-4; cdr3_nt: TGTGCCAGCAGTTTGGTGGGCGGGGGGGACAATGAGCAGTTCTTC; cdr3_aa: CASSLVGGGDNEQFF
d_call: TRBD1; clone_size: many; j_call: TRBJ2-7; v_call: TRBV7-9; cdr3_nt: TGTGCCAGCAGCTACCCCTCGGACAGGGAGAGAAAATACGAGCAGTACTTC; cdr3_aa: CASSYPSDRERKYEQYF
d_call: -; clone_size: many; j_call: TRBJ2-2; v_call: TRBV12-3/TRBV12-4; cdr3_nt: TGTGCCAGCAGTCCACAGAACACCGGGGAGCTGTTTTTT; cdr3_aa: CASSPQNTGELFF
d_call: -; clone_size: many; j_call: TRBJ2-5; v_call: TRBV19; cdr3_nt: TGTGCCAGTAGCCCACAGGGCCGGCGGGAGACCCAGTACTTC; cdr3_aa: CASSPQGRRETQYF
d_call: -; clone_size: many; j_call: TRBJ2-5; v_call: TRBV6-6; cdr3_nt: TGTGCCAGCAGTTACGCGGAGACCCAGTACTTC; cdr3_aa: CASSYAETQYF
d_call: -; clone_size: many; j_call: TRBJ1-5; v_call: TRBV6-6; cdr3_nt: TGTGCCAGCACCCCTGGCGGGAACAGCAATCAGCCCCAGCATTTT; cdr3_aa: CASTPGGNSNQPQHF
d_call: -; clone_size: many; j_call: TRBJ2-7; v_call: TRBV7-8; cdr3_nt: TGTGCCAGCAGCCACCGACAGGACTCAAGCAACGAGCAGTACTTC; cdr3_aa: CASSHRQDSSNEQYF
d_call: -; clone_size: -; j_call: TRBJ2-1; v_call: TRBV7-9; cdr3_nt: TGTGCCAGCAGCTCCCGCCCGTCCTACAATGAGCAGTTCTTC; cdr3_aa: CASSSRPSYNEQFF
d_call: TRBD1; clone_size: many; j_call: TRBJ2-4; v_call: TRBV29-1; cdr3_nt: TGCAGCGTGGCACAGACAGGGGCCAAAAACATTCAGTACTTC; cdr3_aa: CSVAQTGAKNIQYF
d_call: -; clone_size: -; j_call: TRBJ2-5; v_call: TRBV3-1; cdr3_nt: TGTGCCAGCAGCCACGGATTTGAAGAAAAAGAGACCCAGTACTTC; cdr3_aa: CASSHGFEEKETQYF
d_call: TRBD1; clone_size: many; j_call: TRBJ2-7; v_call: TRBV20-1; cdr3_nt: TGCAGTGCTAGAGATGCGCCTGGGGGACAGGGTTACTTC; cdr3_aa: CSARDAPGGQGYF